This passage covers 30 T cell receptor beta chains from one sample sequenced in a study of T cells in Graves' hyperthyroidism and ophthalmopathy. The source material, RNA transcripts, was used to amplify TCR beta CDR3 regions. An initial round of RT-PCR targeting the TCR CDR3 relied on the HTBI primer set. TCRdb reprocessed the multiplex PCR reads with MiXCR, giving one entry per CDR3 protein. The repertoire holds fewer than 550,000 distinct CDR3 sequences, with more than 15% as singletons. The sequencing sample was made of blood. The origin of the receptors is a woman aged 18-35 years with Graves' hyperthyroidism.

In its sample, this clonotype was seen many times. The chain carries TRBV6-1 and TRBJ2-3; TRBD2 is a possible D gene (5 bases). Trimming shortened V by 5 bases and J by 5 bases, and 14 bases separated the two germline ends. The germline gives CDR1 MNHNS, CDR2 SASEGT. The CDR3 length is 14 residues. The chain's CDR3 is CASSYEGAQDTQYF. CDR3 sequence (DNA): TGTGCCAGCAGTTATGAGGGAGCGCAAGATACGCAGTATTTT.

This clonotype was counted only a few times. The chain carries TRBV15 and TRBJ2-7, with D possibly TRBD2 on 5 matching bases. Germline V CDR1 and CDR2: LNHNV, YYDKDF (reference sequence). CDR3 length: 14 residues. V was trimmed by 0 bases and J by 3 bases, leaving 9 bases between them. The CDR3, as DNA: TGTGCCACCAGCAGAGAGTTTCGGGGCTACGAGCAGTACTTC. Its translation is CATSREFRGYEQYF.

About this clonotype: This may stem from a read error, because a much larger clone lies one nucleotide away. The CDR3: CASSLEFRLSNQPQHF. In nucleotides, the CDR3 is TGTGCCAGCAGCTTAGAGTTCCGCCTTAGCAATCAGCCCCAGCATTTT. The gene calls are TRBV11-3 and TRBJ1-5; D is unclear. V lost 0 bases, J lost 0 bases, and 9 bases lay in between. Germline CDR1 SGHNT, CDR2 YENEEA. CDR3 length equals 16 residues.

This chain uses TRBV7-9 with TRBJ2-3, with 8 bases matching TRBD2. The CDR3 contains 16 residues. Trimming removed 4 bases from V and 2 bases from J; junction bases left unmatched: 8. Germline V CDR1 and CDR2: SEHNR, FQNEAQ (reference sequence). The CDR3 sequence is CASSSRLARYTDTQYF. In DNA form, the CDR3 reads TGTGCCAGCAGCTCCCGACTAGCGAGGTACACAGATACGCAGTATTTT. The variable domain in full, completed from reference TRBV7-9 and TRBJ2-3, reads DTGVSQNPRHKITKRGQNVTFRCDPISEHNRLYWYRQTLGQGPEFLTYFQNEAQLEKSRLLSDRFSAERPKGSFSTLEIQRTEQGDSAMYLCASSSRLARYTDTQYFGPGTRLTVL.

This clonotype appeared many times. This chain uses TRBV28 with TRBJ2-6; D not resolved. CDR3 size: 17 residues. Trimming removed 3 bases from V and 3 bases from J, with 15 bases in between. CDR1 and CDR2 (germline): MDHEN, SYDVKM. Written as DNA, the CDR3 is TGTGCCAGCAGTTTCAGTCGTGGGTTAGGTGGGGCCAACGTCCTGACTTTC. Its protein product is CASSFSRGLGGANVLTF.

V is TRBV7-9 and J is TRBJ2-3; the match to TRBD2 covers 14 bases. J gave up 1 base and V 1 base, and 19 bases lay outside the gene matches. Germline-derived CDR1 and CDR2 are SEHNR and FQNEAQ (reference sequence). The CDR3 is made up of 23 amino acids. The CDR3, as DNA: TGTGCCAGCAGCTTAGAAAACGGGGCACGACTAGCGGGGGGGCCTCAACGCACAGATACGCAGTATTTT. It encodes CASSLENGARLAGGPQRTDTQYF.

To note about this clonotype: Just one base apart from a much larger clone, this may be a read error. Here the CDR3 omits its conserved ending phenylalanine or tryptophan, so a read error is the likely source. This sequence joins TRBV2 and TRBJ2-4; a weak D match, TRBD2 (6 bases). The ends were cut back, 3 bases at V and 8 bases at J, with 11 bases in the middle. Germline loops: CDR1 SNHLY, CDR2 FYNNEI. The CDR3 is made up of 13 amino acids. The CDR3 coding sequence is TGTGCCAGCAGTGACGTCCCGGGGGACATTCAGTACTCC. Protein product: CASSDVPGDIQYS.

This clonotype was seen at least ten times. The rearrangement uses TRBV4-2 and TRBJ2-2, with D possibly being TRBD1 (6 bases). V was cut by 0 bases and J by 1 base, with 6 bases left in between. Germline CDR1 and CDR2: LGHNA and YNFKEQ. This CDR3 contains 15 residues. The CDR3 sequence is CASSQEGGNTGELFF. CDR3 nucleotides: TGTGCCAGCAGCCAAGAAGGGGGGAACACCGGGGAGCTGTTTTTT.

The chain has TRBV6-5 and TRBJ1-1; 7 nucleotides agree with TRBD1. This CDR3 has 15 amino acids. V lost 1 base, J lost 7 bases, and 9 bases stayed unmatched. CDR1 MNHEY and CDR2 SVGAGI come from the germline V gene. CDR3 DNA: TGTGCCAGCAGTTACTATGTGACAGGGAACGTTGAAGCTTTCTTT. Amino acids: CASSYYVTGNVEAFF.

This clonotype was recorded many times. The rearrangement joins TRBV20-1 to TRBJ2-7; 12 bases are shared with TRBD2. This CDR3 comprises 18 residues. Germline V gene lookup returns CDR1 DFQATT and CDR2 SNEGSKA (reference sequence). Trimming removed 2 bases from V and 7 bases from J; junction bases left unmatched: 18. The CDR3, as DNA: TGCAGTGCTAGACCCAATTTCCTAGCGGGAGGGCCAGATGGTGAGCAGTACTTC. This sequence encodes CSARPNFLAGGPDGEQYF.

This clonotype was detected only a few times. The rearrangement joins TRBV6-1 to TRBJ2-5; 8 bases agree with TRBD1. Trimming cost V 6 bases and J 5 bases; bases outside gene matches: 11. Germline V lookup: CDR1 MNHNS, CDR2 SASEGT. This CDR3 spans 15 amino acids. In DNA form, the CDR3 reads TGTGCCAGCAGAGGCGGACAGGGTAATTCGGAGACCCAGTACTTC. It yields the protein CASRGGQGNSETQYF.

There are a few counts of this clonotype. The chain employs TRBV6-1 and TRBJ1-2; D is possibly TRBD1 (6 bases). In germline, CDR1 is MNHNS, CDR2 SASEGT. CDR3 size: 12 residues. Trimming took off 6 bases at V and 7 bases at J, with 12 bases between the two ends. The CDR3 region has the DNA TGTGCCAGCAGGGTCAGGGACATTGGCTACACCTTC. Protein: CASRVRDIGYTF.

This clonotype was seen more than once but under ten times. The gene calls are TRBV10-3 and TRBJ2-7, with D perhaps given as TRBD1 or TRBD2 (6 bases each). CDR3 length: 14 residues. The ends were cut back, 6 bases at V and 2 bases at J, with 14 bases in the middle. Germline V gives CDR1 ENHRY, CDR2 SYGVKD. CDR3: CAISPRDTAYEQYF. CDR3 in DNA: TGTGCCATCAGCCCGCGGGACACAGCCTACGAGCAGTACTTC.

Ten or more counts support this clonotype. The chain couples TRBV11-2 to TRBJ1-1, with D uncertain. This CDR3 is built from 15 residues. The V gene's germline CDR1 is SGHAT and CDR2 FQNNGV. V was trimmed by 3 bases and J by 2 bases, leaving 13 bases between them. The CDR3 sequence: CASSFSEYTNTEAFF. Written as DNA, the CDR3 is TGTGCCAGCAGCTTTTCGGAATATACCAACACTGAAGCTTTCTTT.

This clonotype has a handful of counts. The rearrangement joins TRBV7-9 to TRBJ1-3; 8 bases line up with TRBD1. With 4 bases clipped from V and 0 bases from J, the junction kept 5 bases outside the gene matches. CDR1 and CDR2 (germline): SEHNR, FQNEAQ (reference sequence). The CDR3 runs to 16 residues. CDR3 bases: TGTGCCAGCAGCTGGGGACAGGACCTCTCTGGAAACACCATATATTTT. It encodes CASSWGQDLSGNTIYF.

This clonotype was observed at least ten times. The V gene is TRBV6-5, the J gene TRBJ1-1, with D unclear. Trimming pared 0 bases from V and 3 bases from J, leaving 17 bases between. The CDR3 has 17 amino acids. Germline assignment: CDR1 MNHEY and CDR2 SVGAGI. CDR3 sequence reads: CASSYSLLGVADTEAFF. DNA for the CDR3: TGTGCCAGCAGTTACTCCTTGCTCGGGGTGGCTGACACTGAAGCTTTCTTT.

This clonotype was observed a handful of times. The chain uses TRBV5-5 and TRBJ1-3; no clear D gene. CDR3 size: 13 residues. V lost 3 bases and J lost 7, with 11 bases in between. Per the germline V gene, CDR1 is SGHKS and CDR2 is YYEKEE (reference sequence). The CDR3 sequence: CASSSWTGNTIYF. DNA of the CDR3: TGTGCCAGCAGCTCCTGGACGGGGAACACCATATATTTT.

This clonotype was observed at least ten times. The chain couples TRBV11-1 to TRBJ1-2; D is ambiguous. The CDR3 is 13 amino acids. Trimming cost V 8 bases and J 0 bases, with 10 bases left between them. Germline V gene lookup returns CDR1 SGHAT and CDR2 FQDESV (reference sequence). The CDR3 reads CASGSLSNYGYTF. The CDR3 DNA reads TGTGCCAGCGGGAGCCTTTCTAACTATGGCTACACCTTC.

The chain recombines TRBV27 with TRBJ1-6; 7 nucleotides line up with TRBD1. CDR3 length equals 17 residues. CDR1 MNHEY and CDR2 SMNVEV come from the germline V gene (reference sequence). J gave up 4 bases and V 6 bases, and 12 bases lay outside the gene matches. CDR3 nucleotides: TGTGCCAGCAGACCAAATTACAGGGGTCGGTATAATTCACCCCTCCACTTT. Amino acids: CASRPNYRGRYNSPLHF.

This chain's CDR3 is CASSRAAGDTEAFF. Here the CDR3 DNA reads TGTGCCAGTAGTAGGGCTGCGGGGGACACTGAAGCTTTCTTT. This chain uses TRBV19 with TRBJ1-1, with D tentatively TRBD1 (5 bases). Germline V CDR1 and CDR2: LNHDA, SQIVND (reference sequence). The V gene lost 4 bases and the J gene lost 3 bases, with 12 bases spanning the gap. The CDR3 runs to 14 residues.

This clonotype occurred many times. The genes are TRBV6-2 or TRBV6-3 and TRBJ2-5; 9 positions agree with TRBD1. Trimming at V came to 3 bases and at J to 0 bases, leaving 8 bases not matched to a gene. The CDR3 loop spans 17 amino acids. CDR1 is MNHEY, CDR2 SVGEGT, per germline. CDR3 protein: CASSYPRRDRDQETQYF. The CDR3 nucleotides read TGTGCCAGCAGTTATCCCCGCCGGGACAGGGACCAAGAGACCCAGTACTTC.

The chain is built from TRBV2 and TRBJ1-2; TRBD1 matches 10 bases. This CDR3 region has 14 residues. V trimming: 5 bases; J trimming: 4 bases; junction bases outside the gene matches: 4. Per the germline V gene, CDR1 is SNHLY and CDR2 is FYNNEI. CDR3 nucleotide sequence: TGTGCCAGCAGTCCGGGACAGGGGAGCTATGGCTACACCTTC. Its protein product is CASSPGQGSYGYTF.

As to this clonotype: A read error may produce the germline difference seen at one junction end. This chain uses TRBV4-1 with TRBJ2-3; unclear D gene. In germline, CDR1 is MGHRA, CDR2 YSYEKL. This CDR3 region has 18 residues. CDR3 residues: CASSQGNSRRWFTDTQYF. CDR3 DNA sequence: TGTGCCAGCAGCCAAGGAAATAGCCGCCGATGGTTCACAGATACGCAGTATTTT.

This clonotype was seen a few times. This chain links TRBV5-4 with TRBJ2-5, with 12 bases aligning to TRBD2. Unmatched junction bases numbered 13, after V lost 6 bases and J lost 4 bases. The CDR3 length is 17 residues. Germline CDR1 SGHNT, CDR2 YYREEE (reference sequence). The CDR3 sequence: CASTQVAGLAGLETQYF. The CDR3 DNA reads TGTGCCAGCACCCAAGTCGCCGGACTAGCGGGACTAGAGACCCAGTACTTC. Using reference TRBV5-4 and TRBJ2-5 for the parts outside the CDR3, the full variable domain is ETGVTQSPTHLIKTRGQQVTLRCSSQSGHNTVSWYQQALGQGPQFIFQYYREEENGRGNFPPRFSGLQFPNYSSELNVNALELDDSALYLCASTQVAGLAGLETQYFGPGTRLLVL.

The gene calls are TRBV4-3 and TRBJ2-7, with D unresolved. Germline values: CDR1 LGHNA, CDR2 YSLEER. V shed 0 bases and J shed 6 bases, with 9 bases lying between them. This CDR3 has 13 amino acids. CDR3 region: CASSQEGPGEQYF. DNA of the CDR3: TGCGCCAGCAGCCAAGAAGGACCGGGCGAGCAGTACTTC.

A word on this clonotype: A much larger clone lies one base from this, so it may be a read error. This rearrangement joins TRBV28 to TRBJ2-5; a possible D gene is TRBD2 (5 bases). The CDR3 totals 15 residues. Germline V gene lookup returns CDR1 MDHEN and CDR2 SYDVKM. V lost 2 bases and J 2 bases, leaving 12 bases between the germline ends. The CDR3 loop reads CASSLPGINQETQYF. The CDR3 DNA follows: TGTGCCAGCAGTTTACCCGGGATAAATCAAGAGACCCAGTACTTC.

Many counts were recorded for this clonotype. V is TRBV6-1 and J is TRBJ2-7, with D perhaps matching TRBD1 (5 bases). CDR1 and CDR2 from the germline V gene are MNHNS and SASEGT. This CDR3 has 12 amino acids. Trimming removed 1 base at V and 6 bases at J, with 7 bases between. The CDR3 reads CASSEGQTEQYF. In DNA form, the CDR3 reads TGTGCCAGCAGTGAAGGACAGACCGAGCAGTACTTC.

The gene calls are TRBV3-1 and TRBJ1-2; 7 bases line up with TRBD1. The CDR3 consists of 13 residues. V was pared by 3 bases and J by 8 bases, with 6 bases of the junction left unmatched. CDR1 and CDR2 (germline): LGHDT, YNNKEL (reference sequence). Here the CDR3 DNA reads TGTGCCAGCAGCCAGCAGGGGGGCTCCGGCTACACCTTC. Translation: CASSQQGGSGYTF. Complete variable domain (other parts from reference TRBV3-1 and TRBJ1-2): DTAVSQTPKYLVTQMGNDKSIKCEQNLGHDTMYWYKQDSKKFLKIMFSYNNKELIINETVPNRFSPKSPDKAHLNLHINSLELGDSAVYFCASSQQGGSGYTFGSGTRLTVV.

The table lists this clonotype with many counts. V gene TRBV11-2 combines with J gene TRBJ2-7; TRBD1 matches 7 bases. The V gene end was trimmed by 2 bases and the J gene end by 0 bases; junction bases not matched to a gene: 13. The germline CDR1 and CDR2 sequences are SGHAT and FQNNGV. CDR3 length equals 18 residues. The CDR3, as DNA: TGTGCCAGCAGCTTACCTACTTCAGGGGGAACGGTCTCCTACGAGCAGTACTTC. Protein sequence: CASSLPTSGGTVSYEQYF. Full variable domain (missing parts from reference TRBV11-2 and TRBJ2-7): EAGVAQSPRYKIIEKRQSVAFWCNPISGHATLYWYQQILGQGPKLLIQFQNNGVVDDSQLPKDRFSAERLKGVDSTLKIQPAKLEDSAVYLCASSLPTSGGTVSYEQYFGPGTRLTVT.

This clonotype was observed a few times. The CDR3 here is CATSGRGWTSLVKQYF. CDR3 nucleotide sequence: TGTGCCACCAGTGGGCGGGGGTGGACTAGTCTAGTGAAGCAGTACTTC. This rearrangement joins TRBV24-1 to TRBJ2-7, with 7 bases matching TRBD2. This CDR3 comprises 16 residues. Germline V gene lookup returns CDR1 KGHDR and CDR2 SFDVKD. V was pared by 5 bases and J by 8 bases, with 17 bases of the junction left unmatched.